This T cell receptor (beta chain) was recovered during a study of CD8 T cells in Susac syndrome. Random hexamers were used to reverse transcribe an amount of about 0.45 to 1 ug RNA. Via MiXCR, TCRdb re-called the immunoSEQ multiplex PCR reads, giving one row per CDR3 protein. This table has approximately 200,000 distinct CDR3 sequences, 90% to 95% appearing once. It was treatment-naive patients with stable or active relapsing-remitting disease who made up the multiple sclerosis controls. Germline V gene sequence: CDR1 SNHLY, CDR2 FYNNEI. There are 16 residues in the CDR3. V lost 2 bases and J lost 4, with 12 bases in between.

The sequence was obtained from a human donor with multiple sclerosis. This chain links TRBV2 with TRBJ2-6; D unclear. The sample was CD4+ T cells from PBMCs. CDR3 bases: TGTGCCAGCAGTGAAATTGCAGGTGCCGGGGCCAACGTCCTGACTTTC. Translating it yields CASSEIAGAGANVLTF.